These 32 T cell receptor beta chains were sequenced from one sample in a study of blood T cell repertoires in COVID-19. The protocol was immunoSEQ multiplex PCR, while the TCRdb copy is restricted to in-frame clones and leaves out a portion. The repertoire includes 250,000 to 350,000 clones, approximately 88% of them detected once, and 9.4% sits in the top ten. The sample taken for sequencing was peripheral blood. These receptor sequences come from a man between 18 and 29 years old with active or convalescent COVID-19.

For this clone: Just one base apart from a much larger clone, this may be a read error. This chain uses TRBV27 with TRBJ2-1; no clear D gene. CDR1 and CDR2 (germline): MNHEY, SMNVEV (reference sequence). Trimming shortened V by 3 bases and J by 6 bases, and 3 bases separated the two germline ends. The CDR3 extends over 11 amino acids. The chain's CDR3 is CASSFINEQFF. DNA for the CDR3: TGTGCCAGCAGTTTTATCAATGAGCAGTTCTTC.

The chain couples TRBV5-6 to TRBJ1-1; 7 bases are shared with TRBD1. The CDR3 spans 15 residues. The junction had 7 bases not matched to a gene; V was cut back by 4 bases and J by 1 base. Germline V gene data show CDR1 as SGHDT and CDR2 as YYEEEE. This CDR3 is CASSITGAPNTEAFF. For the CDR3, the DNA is TGTGCCAGCAGCATCACAGGGGCCCCGAACACTGAAGCTTTCTTT.

The chain's CDR3 is CASSPLGLADTQYF. The CDR3 DNA is TGTGCCAGTAGTCCGTTAGGACTCGCAGATACGCAGTATTTT. The chain couples TRBV19 to TRBJ2-3; D is possibly TRBD2 (5 bases). V lost 5 bases to trimming and J lost 4 bases, with 13 bases between them. This CDR3 region has 14 residues. Germline-derived CDR1 and CDR2 are LNHDA and SQIVND (reference sequence).

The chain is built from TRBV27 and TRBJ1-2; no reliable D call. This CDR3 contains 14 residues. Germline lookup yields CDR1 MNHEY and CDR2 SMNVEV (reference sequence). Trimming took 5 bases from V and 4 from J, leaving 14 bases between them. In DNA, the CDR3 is TGTGCCAGCAGTGCACAGCCTCCCAGCTATGGCTACACCTTC. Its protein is CASSAQPPSYGYTF.

The CDR3 nucleotides are TGTGCCAGCAGTTTATTGGGCAGAAATCAGCCCCAGCATTTT. This gives the protein CASSLLGRNQPQHF. The chain links TRBV28 to TRBJ1-5; D unclear. The V gene's germline CDR1 is MDHEN and CDR2 SYDVKM. The CDR3 is 14 residues long. V shed 1 base and J shed 4 bases, with 8 bases lying between them.

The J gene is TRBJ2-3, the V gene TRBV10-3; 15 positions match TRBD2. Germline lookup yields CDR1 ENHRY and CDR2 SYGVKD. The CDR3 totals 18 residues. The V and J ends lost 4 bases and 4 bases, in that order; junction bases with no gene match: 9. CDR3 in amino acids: CAISGGTSGGRRADTQYF. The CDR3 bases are TGTGCCATCAGTGGAGGGACTAGCGGGGGGAGAAGGGCAGATACGCAGTATTTT.

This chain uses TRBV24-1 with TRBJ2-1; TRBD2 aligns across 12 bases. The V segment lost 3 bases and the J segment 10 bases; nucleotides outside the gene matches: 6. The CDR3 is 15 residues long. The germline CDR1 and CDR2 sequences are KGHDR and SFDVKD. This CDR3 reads CATSDPLAGGDEQFF. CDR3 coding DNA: TGTGCCACCAGTGATCCTCTAGCGGGGGGGGACGAGCAGTTCTTC.

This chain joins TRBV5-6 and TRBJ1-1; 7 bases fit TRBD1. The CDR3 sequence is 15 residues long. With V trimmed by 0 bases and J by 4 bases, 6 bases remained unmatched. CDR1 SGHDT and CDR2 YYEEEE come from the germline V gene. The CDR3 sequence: CASSLARQGGTEAFF. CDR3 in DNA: TGTGCCAGCAGCTTGGCCAGGCAGGGGGGCACTGAAGCTTTCTTT.

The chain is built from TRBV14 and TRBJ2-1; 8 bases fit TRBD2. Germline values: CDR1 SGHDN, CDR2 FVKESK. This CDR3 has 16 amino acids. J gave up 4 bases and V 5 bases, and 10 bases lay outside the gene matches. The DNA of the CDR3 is TGTGCCAGCAGCTCCAAGGGAGTAGCGGGATACAATGAGCAGTTCTTC. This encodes CASSSKGVAGYNEQFF. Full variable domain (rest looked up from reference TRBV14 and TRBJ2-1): EAGVTQFPSHSVIEKGQTVTLRCDPISGHDNLYWYRRVMGKEIKFLLHFVKESKQDESGMPNNRFLAERTGGTYSTLKVQPAELEDSGVYFCASSSKGVAGYNEQFFGPGTRLTVL.

CDR3 in amino acids: CASRAGGPGPQHF. The CDR3 nucleotides read TGTGCCAGCAGGGCAGGGGGCCCGGGGCCCCAGCATTTT. This chain links TRBV27 with TRBJ1-5; TRBD1 matches 8 bases. Losses at the gene ends were 6 bases for V and 9 bases for J; bases not matched to a gene: 7. The CDR3 has 13 residues. Germline assignment: CDR1 MNHEY and CDR2 SMNVEV (reference sequence).

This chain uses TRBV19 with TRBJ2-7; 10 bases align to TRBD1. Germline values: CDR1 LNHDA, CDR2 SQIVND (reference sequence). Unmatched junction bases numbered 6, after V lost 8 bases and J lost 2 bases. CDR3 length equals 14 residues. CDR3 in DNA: TGTGCCAGTCGGCGGACAGGGGGTGCCTACGAGCAGTACTTC. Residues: CASRRTGGAYEQYF. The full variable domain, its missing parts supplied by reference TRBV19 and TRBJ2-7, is DGGITQSPKYLFRKEGQNVTLSCEQNLNHDAMYWYRQDPGQGLRLIYYSQIVNDFQKGDIAEGYSVSREKKESFPLTVTSAQKNPTAFYLCASRRTGGAYEQYFGPGTRLTVT.

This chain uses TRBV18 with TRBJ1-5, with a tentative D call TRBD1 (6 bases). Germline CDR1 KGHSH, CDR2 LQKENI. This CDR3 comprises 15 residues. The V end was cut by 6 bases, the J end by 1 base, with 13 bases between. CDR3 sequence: CASSLGAESNQPQHF. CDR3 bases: TGTGCCAGCTCCCTGGGGGCTGAAAGCAATCAGCCCCAGCATTTT.

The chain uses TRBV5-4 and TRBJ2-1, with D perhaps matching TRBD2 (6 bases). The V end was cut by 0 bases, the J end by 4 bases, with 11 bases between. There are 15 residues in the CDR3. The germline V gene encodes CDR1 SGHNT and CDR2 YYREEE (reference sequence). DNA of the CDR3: TGTGCCAGCAGCTTGGTCGGGAGTGCGTACAATGAGCAGTTCTTC. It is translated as CASSLVGSAYNEQFF.

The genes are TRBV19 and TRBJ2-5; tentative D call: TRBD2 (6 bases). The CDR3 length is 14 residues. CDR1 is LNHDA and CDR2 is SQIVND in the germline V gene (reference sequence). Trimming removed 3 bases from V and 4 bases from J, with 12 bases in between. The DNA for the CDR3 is TGTGCCAGTAGTATGAAGCTCGGGGGAGAGACCCAGTACTTC. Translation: CASSMKLGGETQYF.

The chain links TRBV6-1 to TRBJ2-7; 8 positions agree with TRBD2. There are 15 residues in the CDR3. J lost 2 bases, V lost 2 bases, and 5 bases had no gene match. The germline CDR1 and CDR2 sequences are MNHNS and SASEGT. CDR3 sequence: CASSESLAVPYEQYF. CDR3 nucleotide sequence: TGTGCCAGCAGTGAATCACTAGCGGTACCCTACGAGCAGTACTTC.

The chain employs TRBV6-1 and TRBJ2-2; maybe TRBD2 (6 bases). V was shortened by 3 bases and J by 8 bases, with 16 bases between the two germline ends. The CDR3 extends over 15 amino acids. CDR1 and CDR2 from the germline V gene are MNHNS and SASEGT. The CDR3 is CASSDAGPFIGELFF. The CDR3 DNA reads TGTGCCAGCAGTGACGCGGGGCCCTTTATTGGGGAGCTGTTTTTT.

DNA of the CDR3: TGTGCCAGCAGCTTGGCCATGGACAGCGACTACACCTTC. The encoded protein is CASSLAMDSDYTF. The rearrangement links TRBV5-4 to TRBJ1-2; a possible D gene is TRBD1 (6 bases). In germline, CDR1 is SGHNT, CDR2 YYREEE (reference sequence). V lost 0 bases and J lost 10, with 13 bases in between. The CDR3 sequence is 13 residues long.

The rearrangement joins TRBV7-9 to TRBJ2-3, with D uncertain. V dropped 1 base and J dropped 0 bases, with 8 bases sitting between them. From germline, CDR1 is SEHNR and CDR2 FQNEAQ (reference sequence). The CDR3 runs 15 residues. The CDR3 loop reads CASSLVVASTDTQYF. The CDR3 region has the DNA TGTGCCAGCAGCTTAGTTGTAGCTAGCACAGATACGCAGTATTTT.

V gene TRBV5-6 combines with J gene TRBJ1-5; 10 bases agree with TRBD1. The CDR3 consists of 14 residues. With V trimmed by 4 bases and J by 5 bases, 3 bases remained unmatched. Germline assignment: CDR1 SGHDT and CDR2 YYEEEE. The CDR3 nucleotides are TGTGCCAGCAGCCATGGACAGGGGGATCAGCCCCAGCATTTT. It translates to CASSHGQGDQPQHF.

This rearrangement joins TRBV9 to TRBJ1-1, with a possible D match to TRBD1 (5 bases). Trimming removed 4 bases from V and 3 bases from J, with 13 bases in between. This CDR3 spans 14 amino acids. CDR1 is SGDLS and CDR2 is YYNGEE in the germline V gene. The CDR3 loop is CASSPPGGHTEAFF. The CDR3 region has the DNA TGTGCCAGCAGCCCCCCCGGGGGTCACACTGAAGCTTTCTTT.

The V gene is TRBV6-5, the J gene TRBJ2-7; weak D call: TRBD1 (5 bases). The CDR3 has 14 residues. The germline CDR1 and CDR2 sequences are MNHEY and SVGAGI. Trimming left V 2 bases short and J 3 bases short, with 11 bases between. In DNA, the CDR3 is TGTGCCAGCAGTTACGGGGCGTTAGGCTACGAGCAGTACTTC. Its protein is CASSYGALGYEQYF.

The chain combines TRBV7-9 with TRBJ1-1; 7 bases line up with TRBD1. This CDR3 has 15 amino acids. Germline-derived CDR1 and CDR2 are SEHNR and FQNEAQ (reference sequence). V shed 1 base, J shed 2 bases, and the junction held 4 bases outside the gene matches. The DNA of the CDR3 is TGTGCCAGCAGCTTAGGAACAGGGGCAAACACTGAAGCTTTCTTT. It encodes CASSLGTGANTEAFF.

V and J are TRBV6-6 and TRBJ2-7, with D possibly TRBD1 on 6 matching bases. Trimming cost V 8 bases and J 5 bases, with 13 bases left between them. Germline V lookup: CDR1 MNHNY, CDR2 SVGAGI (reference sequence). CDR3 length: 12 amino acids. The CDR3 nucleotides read TGTGCCAGCGTGTCCAGGGGCGACGAGCAGTACTTC. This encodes CASVSRGDEQYF.

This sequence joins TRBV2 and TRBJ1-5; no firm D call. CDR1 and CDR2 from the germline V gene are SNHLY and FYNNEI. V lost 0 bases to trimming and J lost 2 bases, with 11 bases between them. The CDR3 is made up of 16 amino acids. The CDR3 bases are TGTGCCAGCAGTGAAGCGCTGTTCGGGGGCAATCAGCCCCAGCATTTT. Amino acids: CASSEALFGGNQPQHF.

The CDR3 loop is CASSSPGQQETQYF. The DNA for the CDR3 is TGTGCCAGCAGCTCCCCGGGACAACAAGAGACCCAGTACTTC. The rearrangement joins TRBV9 to TRBJ2-5; TRBD1 might be the D (6 bases). Between the trimmed V and J ends, which lost 4 bases and 2 bases, there was a span of 12 bases. Germline CDR1 is SGDLS and CDR2 is YYNGEE. This CDR3 is 14 amino acids long.

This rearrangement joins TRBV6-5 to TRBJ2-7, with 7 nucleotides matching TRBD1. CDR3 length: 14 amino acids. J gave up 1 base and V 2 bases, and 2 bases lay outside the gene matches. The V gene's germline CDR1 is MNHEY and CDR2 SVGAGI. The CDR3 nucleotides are TGTGCCAGCAGTTACGCACAGGGGTCCTACGAGCAGTACTTC. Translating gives CASSYAQGSYEQYF.

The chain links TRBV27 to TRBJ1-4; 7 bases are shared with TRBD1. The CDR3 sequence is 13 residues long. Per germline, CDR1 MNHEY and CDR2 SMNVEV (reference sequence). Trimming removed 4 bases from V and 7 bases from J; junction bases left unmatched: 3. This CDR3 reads CASSSDRVEKLFF. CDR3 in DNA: TGTGCCAGCAGTTCAGACAGGGTTGAAAAACTGTTTTTT.

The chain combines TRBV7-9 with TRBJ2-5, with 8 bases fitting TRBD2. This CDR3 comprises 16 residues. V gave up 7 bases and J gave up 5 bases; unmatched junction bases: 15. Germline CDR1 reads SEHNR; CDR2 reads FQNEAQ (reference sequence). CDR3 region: CASNLGGVTSRETQYF. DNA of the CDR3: TGTGCCAGCAATCTCGGGGGGGTCACGAGTCGGGAGACCCAGTACTTC.

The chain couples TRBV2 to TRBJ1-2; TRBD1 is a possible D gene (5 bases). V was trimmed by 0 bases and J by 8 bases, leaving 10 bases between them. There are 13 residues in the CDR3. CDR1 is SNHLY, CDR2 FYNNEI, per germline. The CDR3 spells CASSEARQWGYTF. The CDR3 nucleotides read TGTGCCAGCAGTGAAGCACGACAGTGGGGCTACACCTTC.

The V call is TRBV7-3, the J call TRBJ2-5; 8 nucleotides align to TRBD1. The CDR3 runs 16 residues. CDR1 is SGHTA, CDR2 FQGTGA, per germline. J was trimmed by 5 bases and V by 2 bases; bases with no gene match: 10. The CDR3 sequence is CASSLEGGRGLETQYF. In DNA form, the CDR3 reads TGTGCCAGCAGCTTAGAAGGCGGCAGGGGGCTTGAGACCCAGTACTTC.

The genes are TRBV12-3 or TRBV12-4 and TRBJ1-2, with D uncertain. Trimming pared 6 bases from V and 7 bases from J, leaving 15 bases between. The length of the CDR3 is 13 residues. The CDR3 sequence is CASSIARGVGYTF. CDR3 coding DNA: TGTGCCAGCAGCATAGCCCGGGGAGTTGGCTACACCTTC.

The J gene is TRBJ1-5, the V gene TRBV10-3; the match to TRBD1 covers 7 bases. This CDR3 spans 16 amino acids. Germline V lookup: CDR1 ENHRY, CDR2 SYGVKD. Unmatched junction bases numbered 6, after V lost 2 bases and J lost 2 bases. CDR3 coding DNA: TGTGCCATCAGTGAGAGAGACAGGGTGGGCAATCAGCCCCAGCATTTT. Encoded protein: CAISERDRVGNQPQHF.